This note documents a single T cell receptor (beta chain) sequence. Its target is unknown. The sample belongs to a study of cytomegalovirus exposure and HLA in healthy donors. TCRdb keeps only in-frame clones here, not all; method: immunoSEQ multiplex PCR. Of around 350,000 clones in the sample, 75% to 90% were seen once. CDR3 length equals 14 residues. Germline-derived CDR1 and CDR2 are GTSNPN and SVGIG (reference sequence). V lost 4 bases and J 2 bases, leaving 15 bases between the germline ends. Study observations and caveats: Rare TCR sequences predominated, though certain public TCRs were found in many donors. In vitro work confirmed that three CMV-associated chains recognize CMV antigens. Reports showed the classifier diagnosing cytomegalovirus status with high specificity and sensitivity. The listing of 150 to 200 TCR beta chains classed them as cytomegalovirus-associated.

The chain recombines TRBV30 with TRBJ2-7, with D possibly matching TRBD2 (5 bases). The receptor was isolated from a woman aged 18-29 years in good health and CMV-seronegative. Source material: PBMCs. The CDR3 bases are TGTGCCTGGACCATAAAGCGGACCCCCTACGAGCAGTACTTC. Its translation: CAWTIKRTPYEQYF.